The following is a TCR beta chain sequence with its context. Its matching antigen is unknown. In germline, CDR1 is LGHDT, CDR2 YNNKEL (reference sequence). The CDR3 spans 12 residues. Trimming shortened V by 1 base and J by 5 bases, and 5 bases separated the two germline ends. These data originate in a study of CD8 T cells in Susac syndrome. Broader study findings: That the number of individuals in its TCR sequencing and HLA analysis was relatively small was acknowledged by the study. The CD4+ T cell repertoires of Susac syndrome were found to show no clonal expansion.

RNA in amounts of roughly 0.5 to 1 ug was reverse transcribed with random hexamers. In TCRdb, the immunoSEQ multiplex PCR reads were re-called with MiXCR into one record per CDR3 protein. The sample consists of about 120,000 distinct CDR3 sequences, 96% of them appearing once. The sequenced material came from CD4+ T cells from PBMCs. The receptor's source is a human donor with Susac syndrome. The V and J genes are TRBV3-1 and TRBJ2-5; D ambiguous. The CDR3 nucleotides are TGTGCCAGCAGCCAAGTGGTGGAGACCCAGTACTTC. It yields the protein CASSQVVETQYF.